These 28 T cell receptor beta chains were all obtained from the same sample, sequenced in a study of cytomegalovirus exposure and HLA in healthy donors. With 60 Vbeta and 13 Jbeta primers, the PCR was carried out. Here immunoSEQ multiplex PCR was the method, and the copy in TCRdb shows in-frame clones only, minus some. The data show 150,000 to 200,000 clones, approximately 70% seen once. What was sequenced was PBMCs. These receptors all come from a woman aged 40 to 49 in good health and CMV-seropositive.

The chain has TRBV7-9 and TRBJ2-1; maybe TRBD2 (6 bases). This CDR3 region has 14 residues. Germline assignment: CDR1 SEHNR and CDR2 FQNEAQ (reference sequence). Trimming removed 1 base at V and 5 bases at J, with 9 bases between. The CDR3 coding sequence is TGTGCCAGCAGCTTAGTCGGAGGGAACAATGAGCAGTTCTTC. This codes for CASSLVGGNNEQFF.

V and J are TRBV7-9 and TRBJ1-2; 7 nucleotides line up with TRBD1. The CDR3 extends over 14 amino acids. Germline values: CDR1 SEHNR, CDR2 FQNEAQ (reference sequence). V was pared by 4 bases and J by 2 bases, with 4 bases of the junction left unmatched. CDR3 in amino acids: CASSSGQLNYGYTF. The CDR3 region has the DNA TGTGCCAGCAGCTCGGGACAGCTCAACTATGGCTACACCTTC.

The sample holds a few counts of this clone. J is TRBJ2-3 and V is TRBV4-2, with 8 bases aligning to TRBD2. There are 16 residues in the CDR3. Germline V gives CDR1 LGHNA, CDR2 YNFKEQ. After removal of 0 bases from V and 4 bases from J, the junction contained 6 bases not matched to a gene. DNA of the CDR3: TGTGCCAGCAGCCAAGAACGGGGGGGTTTGGCAGATACGCAGTATTTT. Protein: CASSQERGGLADTQYF.

In this sample, this clone turned up a few times. The chain has TRBV4-3 and TRBJ1-3; no clear D gene. Trimming removed 0 bases at V and 0 bases at J, with 9 bases between. This CDR3 contains 16 residues. Germline V gives CDR1 LGHNA, CDR2 YSLEER. The DNA of the CDR3 is TGCGCCAGCAGCCAAGAATTGTCCGTCTCTGGAAACACCATATATTTT. This sequence encodes CASSQELSVSGNTIYF.

As concerns this clone: The junction departs from the called germline gene at one end, perhaps through a read error. The CDR3 nucleotides are TGTGCCAGCAGCTTGGCGAGGACTGATAACTATGGCTACCCCTTC. It codes for CASSLARTDNYGYPF. This sequence joins TRBV5-4 and TRBJ1-2; D gene ambiguous. The germline V gene has CDR1 SGHNT and CDR2 YYREEE (reference sequence). The CDR3 spans 15 residues.

The chain uses TRBV11-2 and TRBJ2-2, with D perhaps TRBD1 (6 bases). Germline CDR1 is SGHAT and CDR2 is FQNNGV. Trimming took off 3 bases at V and 3 bases at J, with 14 bases between the two ends. The CDR3 is made up of 16 amino acids. The CDR3 reads CASSFGGSGYTGELFF. The CDR3 DNA follows: TGTGCCAGCAGCTTTGGGGGCTCCGGGTACACCGGGGAGCTGTTTTTT.

V gene TRBV9 combines with J gene TRBJ2-1, with a weak D call TRBD2 (5 bases). Germline CDR1 and CDR2: SGDLS and YYNGEE. The CDR3 extends over 15 amino acids. The V end lost 2 bases, the J end lost 7 bases, and 16 bases lay between the germline ends. The CDR3 DNA reads TGTGCCAGCAGCGTCTACGGGGAGCGTTTAAATGAGCAGTTCTTC. It encodes CASSVYGERLNEQFF.

The rearrangement links TRBV19 to TRBJ2-7; TRBD1 agrees at 9 bases. Germline CDR1 and CDR2: LNHDA and SQIVND (reference sequence). V gave up 3 bases and J gave up 4 bases; unmatched junction bases: 13. The CDR3 is 17 residues long. CDR3 bases: TGTGCCAGTAGTATCGAGGGGAGACGACAGGGGGGATACGAGCAGTACTTC. It yields the protein CASSIEGRRQGGYEQYF.

This clone occurred once. The junction and the germline gene differ at one end; a read error may be behind it. The rearrangement uses TRBV7-9 and TRBJ1-1; D possibly corresponds to TRBD1 (5 bases). CDR1 and CDR2 from the germline V gene are SEHNR and FQNEAQ (reference sequence). CDR3 length equals 16 residues. CDR3 protein: CASSPRGGVNNNEAFF. CDR3 in DNA: TGTGCCAGCAGCCCCCGGGGAGGGGTCAATAACAATGAAGCTTTCTTT.

J is TRBJ1-4 and V is TRBV6-5, with a possible D match to TRBD1 (5 bases). The CDR3 totals 16 residues. Trimming removed 0 bases from V and 6 bases from J, with 14 bases in between. Germline V gene lookup returns CDR1 MNHEY and CDR2 SVGAGI. The CDR3 loop reads CASSYSFGGGDEKLFF. DNA of the CDR3: TGTGCCAGCAGTTACTCGTTCGGGGGGGGAGATGAAAAACTGTTTTTT.

The chain recombines TRBV5-1 with TRBJ1-4; D is undetermined. Per germline, CDR1 SGHRS and CDR2 YFSETQ. CDR3 length: 14 residues. Trimming stripped 0 bases from V and 2 bases from J, with 5 bases between. The CDR3 coding sequence is TGCGCCAGCAGCTTGGGAGGTACTAATGAAAAACTGTTTTTT. It encodes CASSLGGTNEKLFF.

There are a few counts of this clone. The gene calls are TRBV6-5 and TRBJ1-4; D remains unclear. Between the trimmed V and J ends, which lost 0 bases and 5 bases, there was a span of 10 bases. The germline V gene has CDR1 MNHEY and CDR2 SVGAGI. CDR3 length equals 15 residues. The CDR3 region has the DNA TGTGCCAGCAGTTACTCGACGACACAGAATGAAAAACTGTTTTTT. Translating it yields CASSYSTTQNEKLFF.

The J gene is TRBJ2-7, the V gene TRBV7-2, with a weak D call TRBD1 (6 bases). The V end lost 1 base, the J end lost 5 bases, and 12 bases lay between the germline ends. The CDR3 spans 14 residues. Germline V gene lookup returns CDR1 SGHTA and CDR2 FQGNSA. CDR3 sequence reads: CASSLVQGYNEQYF. The CDR3 DNA reads TGTGCCAGCAGCTTAGTTCAGGGGTACAACGAGCAGTACTTC. Drawing the rest from reference TRBV7-2 and TRBJ2-7, the complete variable domain is GAGVSQSPSNKVTEKGKDVELRCDPISGHTALYWYRQSLGQGLEFLIYFQGNSAPDKSGLPSDRFSAERTGGSVSTLTIQRTQQEDSAVYLCASSLVQGYNEQYFGPGTRLTVT.

This clone was seen once. V gene TRBV13 combines with J gene TRBJ1-1; D gene unclear. V was cut by 2 bases and J by 5 bases, with 15 bases left in between. Germline CDR1 is PRHDT and CDR2 is FYEKMQ (reference sequence). The CDR3 length is 15 residues. The CDR3, as DNA: TGTGCCAGCAGCTTAAGATTGGGCCGGGAAACTGAAGCTTTCTTT. Amino acids: CASSLRLGRETEAFF.

The chain employs TRBV19 and TRBJ2-5; TRBD2 aligns across 10 bases. CDR1 and CDR2 (germline): LNHDA, SQIVND (reference sequence). V gave up 4 bases and J gave up 5 bases; unmatched junction bases: 16. The CDR3 has 18 amino acids. CDR3 DNA sequence: TGTGCCAGTAGTAGAACGACTAGCGGGTCCTTCGGGGTGGAGACCCAGTACTTC. This translates into CASSRTTSGSFGVETQYF.

This clone is a singleton in its sample. The CDR3 nucleotides read TGTGCCAGTAGTATGGAAACCTCACAGGGATGGGGGTCCGATGAGCAGTTCTTC. Translating gives CASSMETSQGWGSDEQFF. The V and J genes are TRBV19 and TRBJ2-1, with D perhaps TRBD1 (6 bases). There are 18 residues in the CDR3. Germline CDR1 LNHDA, CDR2 SQIVND (reference sequence). V dropped 3 bases and J dropped 8 bases, with 26 bases sitting between them.

The chain couples TRBV28 to TRBJ2-1; 14 positions match TRBD2. CDR1 and CDR2 (germline): MDHEN, SYDVKM. The CDR3 is 17 residues long. V dropped 5 bases and J dropped 1; count of bases not matched to a gene: 4. The CDR3 spells CASSDGLAGGSYNEQFF. In DNA form, the CDR3 reads TGTGCCAGCAGTGATGGACTAGCGGGGGGATCCTACAATGAGCAGTTCTTC.

The rearrangement joins TRBV19 to TRBJ2-3; 7 nucleotides line up with TRBD2. CDR3 length equals 15 residues. In germline, CDR1 is LNHDA, CDR2 SQIVND (reference sequence). J gave up 5 bases and V 10 bases, and 15 bases lay outside the gene matches. CDR3 in amino acids: CATKVAGAWGDTQYF. CDR3 DNA: TGTGCCACTAAGGTCGCGGGAGCGTGGGGAGATACGCAGTATTTT.

CDR3 region: CASSILHVGYEQYF. CDR3 coding DNA: TGTGCCAGTAGTATATTGCACGTCGGCTACGAGCAGTACTTC. The V and J genes are TRBV19 and TRBJ2-7; D unresolved. The CDR3 consists of 14 residues. V was pared by 2 bases and J by 3 bases, with 11 bases between. CDR1 and CDR2 from the germline V gene are LNHDA and SQIVND (reference sequence).

The rearrangement joins TRBV5-1 to TRBJ2-2, with D possibly being TRBD1 (5 bases). V was clipped by 6 bases and J by 0 bases, with 15 bases between them. The CDR3 is made up of 16 amino acids. Per the germline V gene, CDR1 is SGHRS and CDR2 is YFSETQ. DNA for the CDR3: TGCGCCAGCACAGTCGACAGTACCTCGAACACCGGGGAGCTGTTTTTT. Encoded protein: CASTVDSTSNTGELFF.

The chain employs TRBV4-1 and TRBJ2-3; possibly TRBD1 for D (6 bases). CDR3 length equals 16 residues. Germline V gene sequence: CDR1 MGHRA, CDR2 YSYEKL. Trimming removed 0 bases from V and 4 bases from J, with 14 bases in between. The CDR3 nucleotides are TGCGCCAGCAGCCAAGAGTCAGGGGCGTTTGCAGATACGCAGTATTTT. Amino acids: CASSQESGAFADTQYF.

The V gene is TRBV4-3, the J gene TRBJ1-1; weak D call: TRBD1 (6 bases). Trimming removed 0 bases at V and 2 bases at J, with 13 bases between. The CDR3 is 16 amino acids. CDR1 and CDR2 from the germline V gene are LGHNA and YSLEER. As DNA, the CDR3 is TGCGCCAGCAGCCAAGAAGGGGGGGGAATTAACACTGAAGCTTTCTTT. Translation gives CASSQEGGGINTEAFF.

V usage is TRBV28 and J usage is TRBJ1-1, with D uncertain. The V end lost 2 bases, the J end lost 0 bases, and 10 bases lay between the germline ends. CDR3 length: 15 amino acids. The V gene's germline CDR1 is MDHEN and CDR2 SYDVKM. In DNA form, the CDR3 reads TGTGCCAGCAGTTTAACCGCGGCGCTGAACACTGAAGCTTTCTTT. Residues: CASSLTAALNTEAFF.

V is TRBV6-5 and J is TRBJ2-1, with D perhaps TRBD1 (5 bases). The CDR3 consists of 15 residues. Germline V lookup: CDR1 MNHEY, CDR2 SVGAGI. The V and J ends lost 2 bases and 5 bases respectively, with 13 bases between them. CDR3 sequence: CASSYGHGPHNEQFF. The CDR3 nucleotides are TGTGCCAGCAGTTACGGACACGGCCCCCACAATGAGCAGTTCTTC.

This clone was detected once. The DNA for the CDR3 is TGTGCCAGCAGCTTAACAAGCGGGAGGCCTGGCGGGGAGCTGTTTTTT. This codes for CASSLTSGRPGGELFF. The chain uses TRBV7-8 and TRBJ2-2; 9 bases match TRBD2. CDR3 size: 16 residues. V trimming: 2 bases; J trimming: 7 bases; junction bases outside the gene matches: 8. From germline, CDR1 is SGHVS and CDR2 FQNEAQ. Filled out from reference TRBV7-8 and TRBJ2-2, the complete variable domain reads GAGVSQSPRYKVAKRGQDVALRCDPISGHVSLFWYQQALGQGPEFLTYFQNEAQLDKSGLPSDRFFAERPEGSVSTLKIQRTQQEDSAVYLCASSLTSGRPGGELFFGEGSRLTVL.

This clone has only a few counts. Distinct nucleotide sequences in the sample also encode this CDR3. The chain combines TRBV20-1 with TRBJ2-7; D uncertain. Germline-derived CDR1 and CDR2 are DFQATT and SNEGSKA (reference sequence). Trimming pared 6 bases from V and 1 base from J, leaving 4 bases between. The CDR3 length is 10 residues. In nucleotides, the CDR3 is TGCAGTGCCGGGTCCTACGAGCAGTACTTC. Translated, it gives CSAGSYEQYF.

This chain's CDR3 is CASSRSIDDNEKLFF. CDR3 in DNA: TGTGCCAGCAGTAGGAGTATCGACGACAATGAAAAACTGTTTTTT. V and J are TRBV7-9 and TRBJ1-4; D gene uncertain. V was pared by 6 bases and J by 5 bases, with 16 bases between. Per germline, CDR1 SEHNR and CDR2 FQNEAQ (reference sequence). The CDR3 length is 15 residues. The complete variable domain, with remaining parts taken from reference TRBV7-9 and TRBJ1-4, reads DTGVSQNPRHKITKRGQNVTFRCDPISEHNRLYWYRQTLGQGPEFLTYFQNEAQLEKSRLLSDRFSAERPKGSFSTLEIQRTEQGDSAMYLCASSRSIDDNEKLFFGSGTQLSVL.

The chain is built from TRBV7-9 and TRBJ2-7; TRBD2 might be the D (5 bases). The CDR3 runs 13 residues. The V and J ends lost 0 bases and 4 bases respectively, with 7 bases between them. The germline V gene encodes CDR1 SEHNR and CDR2 FQNEAQ (reference sequence). CDR3 residues: CASSLAGRYEQYF. CDR3 DNA: TGTGCCAGCAGCTTAGCAGGGAGATACGAGCAGTACTTC.